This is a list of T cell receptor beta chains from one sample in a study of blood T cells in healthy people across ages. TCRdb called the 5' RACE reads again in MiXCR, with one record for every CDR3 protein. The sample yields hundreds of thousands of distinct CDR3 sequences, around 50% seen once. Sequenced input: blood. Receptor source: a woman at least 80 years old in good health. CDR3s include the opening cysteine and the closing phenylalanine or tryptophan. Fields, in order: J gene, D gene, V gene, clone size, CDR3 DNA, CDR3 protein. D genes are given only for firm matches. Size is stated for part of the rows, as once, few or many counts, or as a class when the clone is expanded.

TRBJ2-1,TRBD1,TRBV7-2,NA,TGTGCCAGCAGCACACACGCGGACAGGGCCTACAATGAGCAGTTCTTC,CASSTHADRAYNEQFF
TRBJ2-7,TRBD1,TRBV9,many,TGTGCCAGCAGCGTAGACACAGGGGGCTCCGAGCAGTACTTC,CASSVDTGGSEQYF
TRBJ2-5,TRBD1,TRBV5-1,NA,TGCGCCAGCAGCTCCGGACAGGGGAGGTTGGAGACCCAGTACTTC,CASSSGQGRLETQYF
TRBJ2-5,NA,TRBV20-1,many,TGCAGTGCTAGAGACGGACAAGAGACCCAGTACTTC,CSARDGQETQYF
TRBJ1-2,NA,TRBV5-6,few,TGTGCCAGCACCCCGACCTCCTCTAACTATGGCTACACCTTC,CASTPTSSNYGYTF
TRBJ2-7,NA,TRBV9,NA,TGTGCCAGCAGCGTAGGTTGGGAAGACGGGCAGTACTTC,CASSVGWEDGQYF
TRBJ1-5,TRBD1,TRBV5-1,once,TGCGCCAGCAGCTTGGATGGGACAGGGGTTCTAGGCAATCAGCCCCAGCATTTT,CASSLDGTGVLGNQPQHF
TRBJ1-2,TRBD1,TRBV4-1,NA,TGCGCCAGCAGCCAATCGACAGGGTATGGCTACACCTTC,CASSQSTGYGYTF
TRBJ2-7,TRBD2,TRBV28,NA,TGTGCCAGCAGCCCGGGGGGGACGAGGTCCTACGAGCAGTACTTC,CASSPGGTRSYEQYF
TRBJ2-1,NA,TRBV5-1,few,TGCGCCAGCAGCTTTTCCCCCCCGGGAGAACGGCGCCCTTACAATGAGCAGTTCTTC,CASSFSPPGERRPYNEQFF
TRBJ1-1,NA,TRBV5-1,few,TGCGCCAGCAGCAGTTTAGGGTTGATGAACACTGAAGCTTTCTTT,CASSSLGLMNTEAFF
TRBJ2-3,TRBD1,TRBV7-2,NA,TGTGCCAGCAGATCCAAGGGACAGGGAACAGATACGCAGTATTTT,CASRSKGQGTDTQYF
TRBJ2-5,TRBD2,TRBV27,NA,TGTGCCAGCAGTTTATCGAGGTCCGGGGGGCAGTACTTC,CASSLSRSGGQYF
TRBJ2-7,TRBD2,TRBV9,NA,TGTGCCAGCAGCGTAGCTACGGGGGAGGGGTTCTCCTACGAGCAGTACTTC,CASSVATGEGFSYEQYF
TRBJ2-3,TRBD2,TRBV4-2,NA,TGTGCCAGCAGCCAACTTAGCGGGGGCACAGATACGCAGTATTTT,CASSQLSGGTDTQYF
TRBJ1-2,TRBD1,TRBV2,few,TGTGCCAGCTGCCGGGACAGGCGAGACTATGGCTACACCTTC,CASCRDRRDYGYTF
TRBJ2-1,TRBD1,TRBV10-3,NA,TGTGCCACAACGGAGAGACTGGGGGACAGGGAGGCCGCTGAGCAGTTCTTC,CATTERLGDREAAEQFF
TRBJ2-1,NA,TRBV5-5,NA,TGTGCCAGCAGCTGGGACGCTCCTCCCTACAATGAGCAGTTCTTC,CASSWDAPPYNEQFF
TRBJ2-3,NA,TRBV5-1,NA,TGCGCCAGCAGCCGGGACAAGGTAGCAGATACGCAGTATTTT,CASSRDKVADTQYF
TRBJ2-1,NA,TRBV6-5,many,TGTGCCAGCAGTTACTCAGCCAGCAGCTCCTACAATGAGCAGTTCTTC,CASSYSASSSYNEQFF
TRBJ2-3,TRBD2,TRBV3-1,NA,TGTGCCAGCAGCCAAGATCCCCCTAGCGGGGGTGAGGATACGCAGTATTTT,CASSQDPPSGGEDTQYF
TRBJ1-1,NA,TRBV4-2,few,TGTGCCAGCAGCCAAGACTGGAGCAGGGACACTGAAGCTTTCTTT,CASSQDWSRDTEAFF
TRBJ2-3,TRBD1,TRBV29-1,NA,TGCAGCTCTCGGACAGGGGATGTAGATACGCAGTATTTT,CSSRTGDVDTQYF
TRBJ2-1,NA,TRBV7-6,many,TGTGCCAGCATTTCTTGGGGTAATGAGCAGTTCTTC,CASISWGNEQFF
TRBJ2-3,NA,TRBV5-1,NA,TGCGCCAGCAGCTTGGACCCAGCGGCAGATACGCAGTATTTT,CASSLDPAADTQYF
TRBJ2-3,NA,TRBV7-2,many,TGTGCCAGCAGCCCCGAGTTGGCAGATACGCAGTATTTT,CASSPELADTQYF
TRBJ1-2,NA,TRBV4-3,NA,TGCGCCAGCAGCCAAGAGTGGGGGGCGGGAGGCTACACCTTC,CASSQEWGAGGYTF
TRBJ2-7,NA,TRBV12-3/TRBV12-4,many,TGTGCCAGCACTCTACAGGGAACCTACGAGCAGTACTTC,CASTLQGTYEQYF
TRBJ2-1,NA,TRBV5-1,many,TGCGCCAACCAAGCCCAAAATGAGCAGTTCTTC,CANQAQNEQFF
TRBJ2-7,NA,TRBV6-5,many,TGTGCCAGCAGTTACGGCCTCCCCGGGCGCGAGCAGTACTTC,CASSYGLPGREQYF
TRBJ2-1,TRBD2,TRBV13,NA,TGTGCCAGCAGCTTAGGCTTGACTAGCGGGCCCTACAATGAGCAGTTCTTC,CASSLGLTSGPYNEQFF
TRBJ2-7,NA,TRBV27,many,TGTGCCAGCAGCTCGTCCGACAGATCCTACGAGCAGTACTTC,CASSSSDRSYEQYF
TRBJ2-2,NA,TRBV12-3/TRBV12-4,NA,TGTGCCACCAACCTGGGCCCTGGTACCGGGGAGCTGTTTTTT,CATNLGPGTGELFF
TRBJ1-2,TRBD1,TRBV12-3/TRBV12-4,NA,TGTGCCAGCAGTTCCAGACAGGGAATTCGATATGGCTACACCTTC,CASSSRQGIRYGYTF
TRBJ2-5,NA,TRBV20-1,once,TGCAGTGCCCCGGATTCCCAAGAGACCCAGTACTTC,CSAPDSQETQYF
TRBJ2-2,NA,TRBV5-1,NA,TGCGCCAGCAGCTTGGCCCATAACACCGGGGAGCTGTTTTTT,CASSLAHNTGELFF
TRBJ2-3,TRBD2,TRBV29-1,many,TGCAGCGTTGAAGACCCCAGACTAGCGGATATCACAGATACGCAGTATTTT,CSVEDPRLADITDTQYF
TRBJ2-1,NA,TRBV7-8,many,TGTGCCAGCAGCTTAAGATCGGGGGGCGGTGAGCAGTTCTTC,CASSLRSGGGEQFF
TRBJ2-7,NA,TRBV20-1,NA,TGCAGTGCTAATTGGGCGTCCTACGAGCAGTACTTC,CSANWASYEQYF
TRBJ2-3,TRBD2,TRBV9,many,TGTGCCAGCAGCGTCTCCAGGACTAGCCCAGATACGCAGTATTTT,CASSVSRTSPDTQYF
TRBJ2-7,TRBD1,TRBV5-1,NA,TGCGCCAGCAGCGCCGGGACAGAACTTTACGAGCAGTACTTC,CASSAGTELYEQYF
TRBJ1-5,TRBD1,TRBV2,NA,TGTGCCAGCAGTGAAGCGGGGACAGGGGATAGCAATCAGCCCCAGCATTTT,CASSEAGTGDSNQPQHF
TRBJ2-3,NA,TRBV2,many,TGTGCCAGCACCCTCACTCGAAAATCCCCCGGGGGCACAGATACGCAGTATTTT,CASTLTRKSPGGTDTQYF
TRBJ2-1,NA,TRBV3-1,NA,TGTGCCAGCAGCCGGACGGGGGGCTACAATGGGCAGTTCTTC,CASSRTGGYNGQFF
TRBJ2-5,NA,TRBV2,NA,TGTGCCAGCAGTGAACGGGAGCGGAAACAAGAGACCCAGTACTTC,CASSERERKQETQYF
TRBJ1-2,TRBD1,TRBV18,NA,TGTGCCAGCTCACCGATGGACAGGGTCGGTGGCTACACCTTC,CASSPMDRVGGYTF